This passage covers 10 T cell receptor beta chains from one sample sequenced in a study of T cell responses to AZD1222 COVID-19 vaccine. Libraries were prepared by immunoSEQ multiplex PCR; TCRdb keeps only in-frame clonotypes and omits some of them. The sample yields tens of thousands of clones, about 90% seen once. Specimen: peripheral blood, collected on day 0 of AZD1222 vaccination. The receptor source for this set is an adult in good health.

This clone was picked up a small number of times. The CDR3 loop is CASRTGGGEQFF. In DNA form, the CDR3 reads TGCGCCAGCAGGACAGGGGGCGGTGAGCAGTTCTTC. The chain links TRBV10-2 to TRBJ2-1, with 10 bases matching TRBD1. With 6 bases clipped from V and 9 bases from J, the junction kept 2 bases outside the gene matches. Germline CDR1 and CDR2: WSHSY and SAAADI. The length of the CDR3 is 12 residues.

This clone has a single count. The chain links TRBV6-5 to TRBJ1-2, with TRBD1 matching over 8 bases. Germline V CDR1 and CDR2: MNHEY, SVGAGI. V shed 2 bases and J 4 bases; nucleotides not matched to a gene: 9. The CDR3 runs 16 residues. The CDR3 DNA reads TGTGCCAGCAGTTACGGAAGGACAGGGAAGGGCTATGGCTACACCTTC. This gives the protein CASSYGRTGKGYGYTF.

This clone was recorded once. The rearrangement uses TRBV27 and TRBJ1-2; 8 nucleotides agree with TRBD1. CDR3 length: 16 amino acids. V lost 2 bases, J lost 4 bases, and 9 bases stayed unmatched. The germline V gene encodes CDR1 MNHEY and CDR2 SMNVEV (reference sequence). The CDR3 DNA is TGTGCCAGCAGTTTAACTTACGCCGGGACAGGCTATGGCTACACCTTC. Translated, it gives CASSLTYAGTGYGYTF.

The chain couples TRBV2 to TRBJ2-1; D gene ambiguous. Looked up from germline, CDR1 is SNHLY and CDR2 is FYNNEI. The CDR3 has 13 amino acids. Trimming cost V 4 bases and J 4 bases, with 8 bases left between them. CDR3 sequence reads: CASSVQLYNEQFF. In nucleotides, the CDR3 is TGTGCCAGCAGTGTCCAGCTGTACAATGAGCAGTTCTTC.

CDR3 DNA sequence: TGTGCCACCAGCAGAGAAAGGACAGGGGGAGGTGAAAAACTGTTTTTT. It translates to CATSRERTGGGEKLFF. This rearrangement joins TRBV15 to TRBJ1-4; 10 positions agree with TRBD1. The V gene end was trimmed by 0 bases and the J gene end by 7 bases; junction bases not matched to a gene: 5. The CDR3 runs 16 residues. CDR1 LNHNV and CDR2 YYDKDF come from the germline V gene (reference sequence).

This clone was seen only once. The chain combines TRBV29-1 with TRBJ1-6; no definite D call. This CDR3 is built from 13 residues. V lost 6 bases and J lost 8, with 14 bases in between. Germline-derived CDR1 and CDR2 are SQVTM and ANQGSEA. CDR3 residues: CSVQGQMDSPLHF. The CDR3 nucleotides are TGCAGCGTCCAAGGGCAGATGGATTCACCCCTCCACTTT. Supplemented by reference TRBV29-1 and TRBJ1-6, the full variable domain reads SAVISQKPSRDICQRGTSLTIQCQVDSQVTMMFWYRQQPGQSLTLIATANQGSEATYESGFVIDKFPISRPNLTFSTLTVSNMSPEDSSIYLCSVQGQMDSPLHFGNGTRLTVT.

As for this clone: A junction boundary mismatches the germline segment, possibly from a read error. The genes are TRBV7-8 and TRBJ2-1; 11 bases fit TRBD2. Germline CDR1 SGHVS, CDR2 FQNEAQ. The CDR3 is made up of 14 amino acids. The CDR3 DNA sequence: TGTGCCAGCAGCGTAGCGGGGGGGCAAGATGAGCAGTTCTTC. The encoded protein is CASSVAGGQDEQFF.

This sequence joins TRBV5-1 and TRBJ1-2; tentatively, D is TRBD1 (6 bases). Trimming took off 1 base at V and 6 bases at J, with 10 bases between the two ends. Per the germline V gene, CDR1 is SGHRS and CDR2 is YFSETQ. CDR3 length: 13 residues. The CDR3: CASSLRPGDGYTF. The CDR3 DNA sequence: TGCGCCAGCAGCTTGAGGCCAGGGGATGGCTACACCTTC.

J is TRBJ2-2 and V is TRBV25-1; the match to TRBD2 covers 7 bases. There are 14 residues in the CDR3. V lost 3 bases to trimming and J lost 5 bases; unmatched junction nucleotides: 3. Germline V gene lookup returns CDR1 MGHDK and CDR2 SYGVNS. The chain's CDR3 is CASSDQGGTGELFF. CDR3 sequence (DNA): TGTGCCAGCAGTGATCAGGGAGGGACCGGGGAGCTGTTTTTT.

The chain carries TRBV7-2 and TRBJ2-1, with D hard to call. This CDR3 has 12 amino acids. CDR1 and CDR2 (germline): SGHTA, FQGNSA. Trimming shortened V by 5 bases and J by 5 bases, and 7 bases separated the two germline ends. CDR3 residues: CASSTRDNEQFF. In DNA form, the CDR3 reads TGTGCCAGCAGCACTCGGGACAATGAGCAGTTCTTC.